Sequencing of this TCR beta chain was carried out in a study of blood T cell repertoires in COVID-19. Original processing notes: From reference gene primer amplification, estimates of nucleated cell counts were derived. Measured with immunoSEQ multiplex PCR; TCRdb has only the in-frame clones, and not every one. V and J calls and clone size come straight from that table; D and trimming were deduced from the DNA. Among about 360,000 clones, roughly four fifths were seen once, and the ten largest hold more than 0.95%. Per the germline V gene, CDR1 is LGHDT and CDR2 is YNNKEL (reference sequence). The V gene end was trimmed by 6 bases and the J gene end by 7 bases; junction bases not matched to a gene: 14. This CDR3 has 16 amino acids.

The receptor comes from a human donor with acute or convalescent COVID-19. The donor label of this sample is uncertain. The genes are TRBV3-1 (or the pseudogene TRBV3-2) and TRBJ2-1, with 8 bases fitting TRBD2. The sequencing sample was made of peripheral blood. CDR3: CASRGYGAGENNEQFF. CDR3 bases: TGTGCCAGCAGGGGATATGGAGCGGGAGAGAATAATGAGCAGTTCTTC.